This T cell receptor (beta chain) originates from a study of CD8 T cells in Susac syndrome. V lost 3 bases, J lost 3 bases, and 12 bases lay in between. The germline V gene encodes CDR1 SNHLY and CDR2 FYNNEI. This CDR3 is built from 15 residues. From blood CD8+ and CD4+ T cells, the TCR beta chain was sequenced. The multiple sclerosis control group comprised treatment-naive patients with stable or active relapsing-remitting disease. After extraction with the RNeasy kit, about 0.5 to 1 ug of the RNA was reverse transcribed using random hexamers. The authors amplified TCR beta CDR3 across 54 Vbeta and 13 Jbeta using immunoSEQ multiplex PCR. TCRdb used MiXCR to reprocess the immunoSEQ multiplex PCR reads, holding one entry per CDR3 protein. The data show 150,000 to 200,000 distinct CDR3 sequences, 85% to 95% seen once.

This receptor was taken from a human donor with multiple sclerosis. The V call is TRBV2, the J call TRBJ1-5, with D unclear. Sequenced material: CD8+ T cells from PBMCs. The CDR3 sequence: CASSELGQNNQPQHF. Written as DNA, the CDR3 is TGTGCCAGCAGTGAGTTAGGTCAGAACAATCAGCCCCAGCATTTT.